These 5 T cell receptor beta chains came from one sample sequenced in a study of response to subunit inactivated influenza vaccine. TCRdb reprocessed the RT-PCR reads via MiXCR and lists one record per CDR3 protein. The sample lists 540,000 or so distinct CDR3 sequences; 10% to 15% were seen once. The starting material was PBMCs from blood, obtained roughly 47 days after vaccination. These receptors all come from a man aged 50 or older who received an inactivated influenza vaccine.

This clonotype was found a few times. Here the CDR3 DNA reads TGCAGCGGGGGGGACAGGGCCCCCTCTGGGGCCAACGTCCTGACTTTC. It encodes CSGGDRAPSGANVLTF. The chain has TRBV29-1 and TRBJ2-6; 9 bases are a match to TRBD1. This CDR3 spans 16 amino acids. Germline V gene sequence: CDR1 SQVTM, CDR2 ANQGSEA. The V segment lost 7 bases and the J segment 0 bases; nucleotides outside the gene matches: 7.

The chain has TRBV6-5 and TRBJ1-1; D is undetermined. Germline V gene data show CDR1 as MNHEY and CDR2 as SVGAGI. The CDR3 runs 14 residues. With 4 bases removed from V and 0 bases from J, the gap between germline ends came to 9 bases. In DNA form, the CDR3 reads TGTGCCAGCAGTTCCCGGGCCTTGAACACTGAAGCTTTCTTT. It translates to CASSSRALNTEAFF.

The chain links TRBV7-3 to TRBJ2-3; 8 bases match TRBD1. This CDR3 contains 17 residues. Looked up from germline, CDR1 is SGHTA and CDR2 is FQGTGA. Unmatched junction bases numbered 11, after V lost 5 bases and J lost 1 base. CDR3 in amino acids: CASSTGQGGFGTDTQYF. The CDR3 nucleotides read TGTGCCAGCAGCACCGGACAGGGTGGCTTCGGCACAGATACGCAGTATTTT.

In this sample, this clonotype turned up many times. This chain connects TRBV6-6 to TRBJ2-7, with 7 bases lining up with TRBD2. CDR3 length equals 13 residues. The germline V gene has CDR1 MNHNY and CDR2 SVGAGI (reference sequence). With V trimmed by 5 bases and J by 0 bases, 1 base remained unmatched. DNA for the CDR3: TGTGCCAGCAGTCGGGACTACTCCTACGAGCAGTACTTC. It yields the protein CASSRDYSYEQYF.

The rearrangement joins TRBV6-1 to TRBJ1-1, with TRBD1 matching over 7 bases. The CDR3 extends over 14 amino acids. V lost 5 bases, J lost 3 bases, and 6 bases stayed unmatched. In germline, CDR1 is MNHNS, CDR2 SASEGT. CDR3 protein: CASSRIQGDTEAFF. CDR3 DNA: TGTGCCAGCAGTCGAATCCAGGGGGACACTGAAGCTTTCTTT.